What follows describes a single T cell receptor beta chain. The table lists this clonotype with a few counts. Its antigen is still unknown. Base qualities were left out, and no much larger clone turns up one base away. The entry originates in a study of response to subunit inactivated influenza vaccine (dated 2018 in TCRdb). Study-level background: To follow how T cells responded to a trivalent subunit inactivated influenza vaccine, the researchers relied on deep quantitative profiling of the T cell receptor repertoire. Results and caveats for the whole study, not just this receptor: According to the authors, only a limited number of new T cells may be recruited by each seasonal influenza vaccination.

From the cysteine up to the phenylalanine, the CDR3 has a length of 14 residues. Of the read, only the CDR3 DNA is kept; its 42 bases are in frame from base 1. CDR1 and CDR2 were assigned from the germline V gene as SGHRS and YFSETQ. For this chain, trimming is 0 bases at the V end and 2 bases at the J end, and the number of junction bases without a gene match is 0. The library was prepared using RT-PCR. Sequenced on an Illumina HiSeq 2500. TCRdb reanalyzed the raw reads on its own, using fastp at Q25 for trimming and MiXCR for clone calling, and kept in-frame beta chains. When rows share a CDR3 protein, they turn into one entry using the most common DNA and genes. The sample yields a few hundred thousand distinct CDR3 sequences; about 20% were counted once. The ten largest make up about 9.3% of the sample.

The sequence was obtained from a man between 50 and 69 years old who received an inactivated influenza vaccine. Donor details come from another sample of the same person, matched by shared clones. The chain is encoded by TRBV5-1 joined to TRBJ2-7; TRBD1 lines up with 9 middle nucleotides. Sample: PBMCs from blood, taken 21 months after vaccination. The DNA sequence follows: TGCGCCAGCAGCTTGGGGACAGGGGCCTACGAGCAGTACTTC. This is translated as CASSLGTGAYEQYF. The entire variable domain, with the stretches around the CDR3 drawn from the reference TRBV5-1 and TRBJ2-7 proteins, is KAGVTQTPRYLIKTRGQQVTLSCSPISGHRSVSWYQQTPGQGLQFLFEYFSETQRNKGNFPGRFSGRQFSNSRSEMNVSTLELGDSALYLCASSLGTGAYEQYFGPGTRLTVT.